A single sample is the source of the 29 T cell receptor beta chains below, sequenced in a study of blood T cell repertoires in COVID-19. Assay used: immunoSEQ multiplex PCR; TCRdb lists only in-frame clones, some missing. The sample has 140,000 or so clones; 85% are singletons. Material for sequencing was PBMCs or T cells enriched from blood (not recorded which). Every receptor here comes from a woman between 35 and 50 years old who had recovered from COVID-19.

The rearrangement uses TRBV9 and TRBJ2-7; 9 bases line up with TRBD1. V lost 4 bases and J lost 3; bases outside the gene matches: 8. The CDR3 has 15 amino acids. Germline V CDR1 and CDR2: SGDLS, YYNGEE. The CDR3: CASSTSGTGFYEQYF. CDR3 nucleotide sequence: TGTGCCAGCAGCACCTCCGGGACAGGGTTCTACGAGCAGTACTTC.

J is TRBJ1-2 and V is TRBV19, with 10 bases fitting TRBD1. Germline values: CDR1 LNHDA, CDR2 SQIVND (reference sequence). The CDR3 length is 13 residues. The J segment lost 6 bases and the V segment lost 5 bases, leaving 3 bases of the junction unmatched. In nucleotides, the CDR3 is TGTGCCAGTAGTGTTGGGACAGGGGATGGCTACACCTTC. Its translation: CASSVGTGDGYTF.

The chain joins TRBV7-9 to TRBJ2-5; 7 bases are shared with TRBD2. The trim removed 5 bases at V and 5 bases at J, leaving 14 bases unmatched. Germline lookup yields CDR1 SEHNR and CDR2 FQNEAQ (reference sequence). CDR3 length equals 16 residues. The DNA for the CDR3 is TGTGCCAGCAGCCCAGGACTAGACGCTCGGGGGGAGACCCAGTACTTC. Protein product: CASSPGLDARGETQYF.

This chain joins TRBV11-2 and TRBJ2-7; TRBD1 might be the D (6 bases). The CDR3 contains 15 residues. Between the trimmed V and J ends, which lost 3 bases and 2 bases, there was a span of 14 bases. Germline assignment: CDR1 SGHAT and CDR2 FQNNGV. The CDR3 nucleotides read TGTGCCAGCAGCTTCACCGGGACAAATACCTACGAGCAGTACTTC. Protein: CASSFTGTNTYEQYF.

CDR3 protein: CASSVEPGLAGFNEQYF. Here the CDR3 DNA reads TGTGCCAGCAGCGTAGAGCCGGGACTAGCGGGATTCAACGAGCAGTACTTC. The V gene is TRBV9, the J gene TRBJ2-7, with TRBD2 matching over 13 bases. This CDR3 spans 17 amino acids. The V and J ends lost 0 bases and 5 bases, in that order; junction bases with no gene match: 8. Looked up from germline, CDR1 is SGDLS and CDR2 is YYNGEE.

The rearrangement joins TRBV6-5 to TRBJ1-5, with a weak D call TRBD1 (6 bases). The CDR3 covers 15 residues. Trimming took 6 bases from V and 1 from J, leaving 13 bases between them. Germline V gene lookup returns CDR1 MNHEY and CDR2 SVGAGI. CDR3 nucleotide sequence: TGTGCCAGCAGAAAAGGACAGAGAAGCAATCAGCCCCAGCATTTT. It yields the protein CASRKGQRSNQPQHF.

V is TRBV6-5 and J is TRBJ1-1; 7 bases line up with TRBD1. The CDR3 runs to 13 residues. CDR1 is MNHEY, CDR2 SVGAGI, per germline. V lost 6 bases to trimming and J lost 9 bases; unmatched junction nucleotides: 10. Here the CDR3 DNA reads TGTGCCAGCAGCTCGGACCAACAGGGGAAAGCTTTCTTT. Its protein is CASSSDQQGKAFF.

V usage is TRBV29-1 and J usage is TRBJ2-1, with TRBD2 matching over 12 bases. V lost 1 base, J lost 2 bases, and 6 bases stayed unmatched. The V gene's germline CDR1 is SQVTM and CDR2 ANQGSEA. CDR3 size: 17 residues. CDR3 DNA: TGCAGCGTTGAAGGACTAGCGGGAGCTACACCCTACAATGAGCAGTTCTTC. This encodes CSVEGLAGATPYNEQFF.

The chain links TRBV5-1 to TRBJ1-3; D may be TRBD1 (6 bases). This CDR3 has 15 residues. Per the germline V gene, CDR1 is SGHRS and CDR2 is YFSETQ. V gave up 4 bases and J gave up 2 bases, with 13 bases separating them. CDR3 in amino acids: CASSQQGSAGNTIYF. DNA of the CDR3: TGCGCCAGCAGCCAACAGGGATCGGCTGGAAACACCATATATTTT.

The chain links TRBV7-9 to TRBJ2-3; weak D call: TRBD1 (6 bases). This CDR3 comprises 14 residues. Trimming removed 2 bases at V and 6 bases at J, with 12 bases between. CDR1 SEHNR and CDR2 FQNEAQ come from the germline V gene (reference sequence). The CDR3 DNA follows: TGTGCCAGCAGCTTAAACAGGGTCGGGGATACGCAGTATTTT. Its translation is CASSLNRVGDTQYF.

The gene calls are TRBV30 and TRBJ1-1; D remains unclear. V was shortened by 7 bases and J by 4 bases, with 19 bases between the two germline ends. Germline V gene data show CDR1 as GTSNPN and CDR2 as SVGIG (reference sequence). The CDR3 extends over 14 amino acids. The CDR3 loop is CASSTESRGTEAFF. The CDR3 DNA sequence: TGTGCCTCCTCTACTGAGTCGCGGGGCACTGAAGCTTTCTTT.

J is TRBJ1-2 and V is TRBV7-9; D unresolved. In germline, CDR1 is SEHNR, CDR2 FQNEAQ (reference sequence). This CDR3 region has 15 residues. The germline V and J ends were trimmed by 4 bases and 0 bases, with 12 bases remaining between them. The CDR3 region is CASSSTEGANYGYTF. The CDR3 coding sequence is TGTGCCAGCAGCTCCACGGAGGGAGCTAACTATGGCTACACCTTC.

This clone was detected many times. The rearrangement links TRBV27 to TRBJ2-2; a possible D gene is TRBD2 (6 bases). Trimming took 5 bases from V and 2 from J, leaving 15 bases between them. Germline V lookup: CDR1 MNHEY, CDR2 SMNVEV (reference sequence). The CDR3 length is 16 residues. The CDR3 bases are TGTGCCAGCAGTAAGGGAGGAGGGCGCAACACCGGGGAGCTGTTTTTT. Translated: CASSKGGGRNTGELFF.

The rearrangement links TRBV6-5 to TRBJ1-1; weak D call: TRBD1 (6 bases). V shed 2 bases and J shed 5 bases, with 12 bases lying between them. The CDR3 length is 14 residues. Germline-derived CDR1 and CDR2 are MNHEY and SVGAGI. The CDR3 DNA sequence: TGTGCCAGCAGTTACGGGGGGAGGGGGACTGAAGCTTTCTTT. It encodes CASSYGGRGTEAFF.

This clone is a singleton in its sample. The CDR3 DNA is TGCGCCAGCAGCCTTCGGACAGGGTTGAACACTGAAGCTTTCTTT. Protein: CASSLRTGLNTEAFF. This chain connects TRBV5-1 to TRBJ1-1; 8 bases line up with TRBD1. From germline, CDR1 is SGHRS and CDR2 YFSETQ. The CDR3 runs 15 residues. The J segment lost 0 bases and the V segment lost 4 bases, leaving 5 bases of the junction unmatched. The full variable domain, rest sourced from reference TRBV5-1 and TRBJ1-1, is KAGVTQTPRYLIKTRGQQVTLSCSPISGHRSVSWYQQTPGQGLQFLFEYFSETQRNKGNFPGRFSGRQFSNSRSEMNVSTLELGDSALYLCASSLRTGLNTEAFFGQGTRLTVV.

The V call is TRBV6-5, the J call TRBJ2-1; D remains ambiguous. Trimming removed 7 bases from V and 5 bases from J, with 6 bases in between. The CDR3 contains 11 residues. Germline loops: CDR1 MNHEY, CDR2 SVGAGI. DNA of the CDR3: TGTGCCAGCAATCGAGACAATGAGCAGTTCTTC. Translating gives CASNRDNEQFF.

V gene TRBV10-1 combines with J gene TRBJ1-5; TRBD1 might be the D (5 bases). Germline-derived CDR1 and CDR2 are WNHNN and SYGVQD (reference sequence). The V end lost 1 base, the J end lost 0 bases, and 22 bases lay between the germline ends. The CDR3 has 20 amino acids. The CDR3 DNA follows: TGCGCCAGCAGTGAGTTTATAAAGGGAGGCAGGGCGTATAGCAATCAGCCCCAGCATTTT. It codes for CASSEFIKGGRAYSNQPQHF.

CDR3 protein: CASSRAARGEAFF. CDR3 nucleotide sequence: TGTGCCAGCAGTCGGGCCGCGCGGGGTGAAGCTTTCTTT. V is TRBV12-3 or TRBV12-4 and J is TRBJ1-1; no reliable D call. The CDR3 sequence is 13 residues long. V lost 5 bases and J lost 7, with 14 bases in between.

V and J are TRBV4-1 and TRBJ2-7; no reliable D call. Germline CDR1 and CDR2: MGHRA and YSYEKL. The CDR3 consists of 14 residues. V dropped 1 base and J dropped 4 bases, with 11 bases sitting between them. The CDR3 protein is CASSQAVSLYEQYF. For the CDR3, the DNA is TGCGCCAGCAGCCAAGCCGTTAGCTTATACGAGCAGTACTTC.

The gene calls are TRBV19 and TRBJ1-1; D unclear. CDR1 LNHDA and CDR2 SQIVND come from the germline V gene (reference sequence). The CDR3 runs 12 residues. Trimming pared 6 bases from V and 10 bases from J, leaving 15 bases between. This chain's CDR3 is CASRGGGSGAFF. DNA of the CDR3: TGTGCCAGTAGAGGTGGAGGGTCCGGAGCTTTCTTT.

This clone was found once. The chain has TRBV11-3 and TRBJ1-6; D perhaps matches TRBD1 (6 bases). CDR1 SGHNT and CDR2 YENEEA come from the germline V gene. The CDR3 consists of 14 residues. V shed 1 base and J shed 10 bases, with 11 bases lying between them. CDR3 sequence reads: CASSLGTEGSPLHF. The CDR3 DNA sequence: TGTGCCAGCAGCTTAGGGACAGAAGGATCACCCCTCCACTTT.

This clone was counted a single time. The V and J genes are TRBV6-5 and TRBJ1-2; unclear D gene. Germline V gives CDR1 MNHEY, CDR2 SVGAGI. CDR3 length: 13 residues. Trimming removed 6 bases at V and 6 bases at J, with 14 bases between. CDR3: CASRLRTFDGYTF. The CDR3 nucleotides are TGTGCCAGCAGGCTCCGAACTTTCGATGGCTACACCTTC.

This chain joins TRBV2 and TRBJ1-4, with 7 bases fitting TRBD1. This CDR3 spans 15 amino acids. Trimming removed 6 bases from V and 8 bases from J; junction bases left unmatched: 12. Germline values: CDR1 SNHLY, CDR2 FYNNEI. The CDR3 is CASSYLLGGEEKLFF. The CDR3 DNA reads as TGTGCCAGCAGCTACCTCTTAGGGGGCGAGGAAAAACTGTTTTTT.

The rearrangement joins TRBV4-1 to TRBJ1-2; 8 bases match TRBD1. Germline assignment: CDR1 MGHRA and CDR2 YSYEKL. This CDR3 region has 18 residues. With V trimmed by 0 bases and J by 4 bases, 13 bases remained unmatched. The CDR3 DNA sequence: TGCGCCAGCAGCCAAGATACAGTCCAGAGGACAGGGATCTATGGCTACACCTTC. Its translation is CASSQDTVQRTGIYGYTF.

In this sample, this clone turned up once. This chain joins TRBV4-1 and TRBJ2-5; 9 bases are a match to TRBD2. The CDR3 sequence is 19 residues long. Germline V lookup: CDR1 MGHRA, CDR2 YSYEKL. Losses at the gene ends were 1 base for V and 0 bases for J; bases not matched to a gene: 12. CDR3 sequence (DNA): TGCGCCAGCAGCCAAGCGGGGACCCGGCCTAGCGGGAACCAAGAGACCCAGTACTTC. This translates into CASSQAGTRPSGNQETQYF.

The CDR3 nucleotides are TGTGCCATCGCGTGGTGGGGGGGTCCCTACAATGAGCAGTTCTTC. Its translation: CAIAWWGGPYNEQFF. The gene calls are TRBV10-3 and TRBJ2-1; 7 nucleotides line up with TRBD2. CDR1 and CDR2 from the germline V gene are ENHRY and SYGVKD. Trimming at V came to 8 bases and at J to 2 bases, leaving 9 bases not matched to a gene. This CDR3 is built from 15 residues.

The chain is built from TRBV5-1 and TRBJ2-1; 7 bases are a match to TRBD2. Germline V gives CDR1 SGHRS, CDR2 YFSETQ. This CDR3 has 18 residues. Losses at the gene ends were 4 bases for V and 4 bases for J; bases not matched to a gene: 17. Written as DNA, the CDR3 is TGCGCCAGCAGCGCGTCGGCTAGCGGTGGGGGACGTTACAATGAGCAGTTCTTC. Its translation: CASSASASGGGRYNEQFF.

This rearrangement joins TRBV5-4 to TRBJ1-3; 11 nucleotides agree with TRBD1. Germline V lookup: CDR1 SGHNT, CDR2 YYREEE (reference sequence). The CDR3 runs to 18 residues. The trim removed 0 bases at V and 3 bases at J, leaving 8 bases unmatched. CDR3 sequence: CASSLDRGQGVDGNTIYF. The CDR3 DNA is TGTGCCAGCAGCTTGGATAGGGGACAGGGGGTTGATGGAAACACCATATATTTT.

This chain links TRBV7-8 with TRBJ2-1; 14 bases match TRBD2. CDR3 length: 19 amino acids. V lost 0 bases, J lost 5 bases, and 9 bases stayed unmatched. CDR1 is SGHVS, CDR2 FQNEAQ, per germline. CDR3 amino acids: CASSLAPGTSGRSDNEQFF. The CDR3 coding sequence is TGTGCCAGCAGCTTAGCCCCCGGGACTAGCGGGAGATCAGACAATGAGCAGTTCTTC.